This TCR beta chain was found in a study of blood T cell repertoires in COVID-19. Germline CDR1 and CDR2: GTSNPN and SVGIG (reference sequence). The CDR3 totals 13 residues. Trimming at V came to 3 bases and at J to 6 bases, leaving 3 bases not matched to a gene. The table came from immunoSEQ multiplex PCR; TCRdb's copy has only in-frame clones and leaves some out. This table holds some 40,000 clones, around 85% found once. The sequence was collected from an elderly woman with acute or convalescent COVID-19. The sequenced sample consisted of peripheral blood. This sequence joins TRBV30 and TRBJ1-5; 9 bases line up with TRBD1. CDR3 region: CAWRGQGGQPQHF. CDR3 coding DNA: TGTGCCTGGAGGGGACAGGGAGGTCAGCCCCAGCATTTT.